A single sample gave rise to the 6 T cell receptor beta chains below, sequenced in a study of vaccination effects on CD4 cells after COVID-19. The protocol was immunoSEQ multiplex PCR, while the TCRdb copy is restricted to in-frame clones and leaves out a portion. The top ten hold about 30% of the sample, which has tens of thousands of clones, under 80% seen once. The antigens these receptors bind are not known. Expansion with viral peptide pools was applied to antigen-specific CD4+ T cells by the ViraFEST assay prior to sequencing. Culture proceeded for 10 days, and CD4+ T cells were then isolated. Their SARS-CoV-2 infection, verified by PCR, occurred between March and December 2020. This material consisted of CD4+ T cells from PBMCs cultured with a peptide pool, taken before COVID-19 vaccination. The receptor source for this set is a human donor who had a prior SARS-CoV-2 infection.

In this sample, this clone turned up a few times. CDR3: CASSLDRGRDIQYF. The CDR3 DNA follows: TGTGCCAGCAGCTTGGACAGGGGGCGTGACATTCAGTACTTC. V is TRBV5-8 and J is TRBJ2-4; 9 nucleotides line up with TRBD1. Germline CDR1 SGHTS, CDR2 YDEGEE. Trimming cost V 0 bases and J 8 bases; bases outside gene matches: 3. The CDR3 is made up of 14 amino acids.

The chain combines TRBV14 with TRBJ1-1, with D possibly TRBD1 on 5 matching bases. The germline V gene encodes CDR1 SGHDN and CDR2 FVKESK. This CDR3 is 13 amino acids long. The V and J ends lost 6 bases and 11 bases respectively, with 19 bases between them. DNA of the CDR3: TGTGCCAGCAGGAGGGACGGGATGGGGGAGGCTTTCTTT. Amino acid sequence: CASRRDGMGEAFF.

This rearrangement joins TRBV29-1 to TRBJ2-1; 11 nucleotides line up with TRBD2. V shed 7 bases and J 7 bases; nucleotides not matched to a gene: 9. The CDR3 has 14 amino acids. Germline lookup yields CDR1 SQVTM and CDR2 ANQGSEA. CDR3 in DNA: TGCAGCGCAGCCTCTAGCGGGAGGTGGAATGAGCAGTTCTTC. It encodes CSAASSGRWNEQFF.

The CDR3 nucleotides are TGTGCCAGTAAGGCGGAACTAGCCAAAAACATTCAGTACTTC. It yields the protein CASKAELAKNIQYF. The chain links TRBV19 to TRBJ2-4; D uncertain. Germline-derived CDR1 and CDR2 are LNHDA and SQIVND (reference sequence). V lost 7 bases and J lost 0, with 10 bases in between. CDR3 length: 14 residues.

The rearrangement joins TRBV5-1 to TRBJ2-3; 8 bases are shared with TRBD1. J gave up 5 bases and V 4 bases, and 9 bases lay outside the gene matches. Germline CDR1 is SGHRS and CDR2 is YFSETQ. CDR3 length equals 15 residues. The CDR3 DNA sequence: TGCGCCAGCAGCCCCACTGGACAGGGAGGAGATACGCAGTATTTT. It codes for CASSPTGQGGDTQYF.

V usage is TRBV6-5 and J usage is TRBJ2-7, with 7 positions matching TRBD1. V lost 10 bases to trimming and J lost 0 bases; unmatched junction nucleotides: 9. The CDR3 is 14 residues long. The germline V gene has CDR1 MNHEY and CDR2 SVGAGI. The CDR3: CATRGQLTSYEQYF. The CDR3 DNA sequence: TGTGCCACCCGGGGACAGTTAACCTCCTACGAGCAGTACTTC.